This entry is about one T cell receptor (beta chain). Antigen: not known. This may be a read error, as it is one base from a much larger clone. This sample was taken from a study of regulatory T cells in long-lasting Graves disease. Documented time point: persistent/refractory GD, antithyroid drugs over 5 years with positive TRAb. RNA extracted from PBMCs served as the sequencing template. Overall study findings and caveats: New patients shared 966 public clonotypes, and persistent patients shared more, with under 3,500.

For TCR beta, libraries came from iRepertoire HTBI primers and Arm-PCR of CDR3 regions. Per the original methods: The study identified 62 TRBV and 13 to 15 TRBJ segments across samples. TCRdb redid the calling of the multiplex PCR reads with MiXCR, one entry per CDR3 protein. The V and J calls and clone size are TCRdb's, not the authors'. The sample lists 400,000 to 500,000 distinct CDR3 sequences, roughly 23% seen once, with around 14% in the top ten. This TCR was sampled from a female donor with Graves disease. The sequencing used peripheral blood mononuclear cells (PBMCs), collected when the disease was refractory, from a patient treated with antithyroid drugs.

The CDR3 bases are TGTGCCAGCAGTTACTGGGCCGGCACAACGGAAGCTTTCTTT. Translating it yields CASSYWAGTTEAFF. The chain links TRBV6-5 to TRBJ1-1; D uncertain. The CDR3 extends over 14 amino acids. Trimming cost V 1 base and J 8 bases, with 14 bases left between them. Per the germline V gene, CDR1 is MNHEY and CDR2 is SVGAGI.